The 20 T cell receptor beta chains below were found in one sample sequenced in a study of shared clonotypes between healthy human individuals. Profiled with immunoSEQ multiplex PCR; TCRdb holds only in-frame clones, not every one. The sample includes some 2.1 million clones, approximately 94% of them seen just once. It was CD45RO-negative cells, positively selected for CCR7, that made up naive CD8 cells, with terminally differentiated effector memory CD45RA+ cells excluded. Sequences were obtained from naive CD8+ T cells sorted from blood. Receptors originate from a man in his late teens or twenties in good health.

A remark on this clone: Other DNA sequences in the sample encode the same CDR3. J is TRBJ2-7 and V is TRBV7-9, with D maybe TRBD2 (5 bases). Trimming pared 1 base from V and 5 bases from J, leaving 9 bases between. The CDR3 is made up of 13 amino acids. Germline V gives CDR1 SEHNR, CDR2 FQNEAQ (reference sequence). The CDR3, as DNA: TGTGCCAGCAGCTTAGTGGGAGTCCACGAGCAGTACTTC. Translating it yields CASSLVGVHEQYF.

V and J are TRBV4-1 and TRBJ1-6; 10 bases map to TRBD1. This CDR3 spans 17 amino acids. The V and J ends lost 3 bases and 7 bases, in that order; junction bases with no gene match: 9. CDR1 MGHRA and CDR2 YSYEKL come from the germline V gene. CDR3 protein: CASSQGIMTGGNSPLHF. The CDR3 nucleotides are TGCGCCAGCAGCCAGGGGATCATGACAGGGGGCAATTCACCCCTCCACTTT.

V is TRBV11-2 and J is TRBJ1-6; D may be TRBD1 (5 bases). The CDR3 spans 16 residues. The V gene lost 0 bases and the J gene lost 2 bases, with 8 bases spanning the gap. Germline loops: CDR1 SGHAT, CDR2 FQNNGV. The CDR3 is CASSLDQGPYNSPLHF. The CDR3 bases are TGTGCCAGCAGCTTAGATCAGGGCCCCTATAATTCACCCCTCCACTTT.

V is TRBV7-9 and J is TRBJ1-1; weak D call: TRBD1 (6 bases). The CDR3 length is 15 residues. Germline values: CDR1 SEHNR, CDR2 FQNEAQ (reference sequence). V was trimmed by 0 bases and J by 4 bases, leaving 12 bases between them. CDR3 sequence reads: CASSLARGAFTEAFF. The CDR3 bases are TGTGCCAGCAGCTTAGCCAGGGGAGCTTTCACTGAAGCTTTCTTT.

The chain links TRBV6-5 to TRBJ2-2; possibly TRBD1 or TRBD2 for D (5 bases each). The CDR3 totals 16 residues. Germline V gives CDR1 MNHEY, CDR2 SVGAGI. V lost 2 bases and J lost 6, with 16 bases in between. The CDR3 bases are TGTGCCAGCAGTTACCATGGTGAGGGGAGATCCGGGGAGCTGTTTTTT. Its translation is CASSYHGEGRSGELFF.

The rearrangement uses TRBV10-3 and TRBJ2-7; 8 nucleotides align to TRBD2. Germline CDR1 and CDR2: ENHRY and SYGVKD. J was trimmed by 3 bases and V by 10 bases; bases with no gene match: 8. The CDR3 is 13 residues long. CDR3 sequence: CATTPGLGYEQYF. In DNA, the CDR3 is TGTGCCACAACACCGGGACTAGGCTACGAGCAGTACTTC.

This sequence joins TRBV4-1 and TRBJ2-1; D gene uncertain. V was clipped by 2 bases and J by 2 bases, with 16 bases between them. CDR1 and CDR2 from the germline V gene are MGHRA and YSYEKL. The CDR3 consists of 17 residues. CDR3 in amino acids: CASSQYTLEDTYNEQFF. CDR3 in DNA: TGCGCCAGCAGCCAATACACTCTTGAGGATACCTACAATGAGCAGTTCTTC.

In the case of this clone: The sample carries other DNA sequences with the same CDR3. V is TRBV5-1 and J is TRBJ1-5; 7 bases agree with TRBD1. The J segment lost 5 bases and the V segment lost 0 bases, leaving 2 bases of the junction unmatched. The CDR3 loop spans 14 amino acids. Germline V gives CDR1 SGHRS, CDR2 YFSETQ. The CDR3 DNA follows: TGCGCCAGCAGCTTGGGACAGGGTGATCAGCCCCAGCATTTT. It specifies CASSLGQGDQPQHF.

The chain couples TRBV12-5 to TRBJ1-5, with 7 bases aligning to TRBD1. The CDR3 sequence is 18 residues long. V gave up 1 base and J gave up 0 bases; unmatched junction bases: 9. The germline CDR1 and CDR2 sequences are LGHNT and FRNRAP. The CDR3, as DNA: TGTGCTAGTGGTTTGGGGGCCGGGACAGTCAATAGCAATCAGCCCCAGCATTTT. Translation gives CASGLGAGTVNSNQPQHF.

The chain carries TRBV12-5 and TRBJ2-1; 7 bases are a match to TRBD2. The CDR3 has 15 residues. Trimming removed 2 bases from V and 4 bases from J; junction bases left unmatched: 5. The germline V gene encodes CDR1 LGHNT and CDR2 FRNRAP. In DNA, the CDR3 is TGTGCTAGTGGTTTGCCCGGGGGGAGTTACAATGAGCAGTTCTTC. As protein: CASGLPGGSYNEQFF.

The rearrangement joins TRBV2 to TRBJ2-1; 9 bases are a match to TRBD2. Per the germline V gene, CDR1 is SNHLY and CDR2 is FYNNEI. V shed 4 bases and J 0 bases; nucleotides not matched to a gene: 7. CDR3 length equals 17 residues. The CDR3 nucleotides read TGTGCCAGCAGTGGGACTAGCGTTTATAGCTCCTACAATGAGCAGTTCTTC. This translates into CASSGTSVYSSYNEQFF.

Comment on this clone: Its ends do not fully match the called genes, so a read error is possible. The chain has TRBV5-1 and TRBJ2-5; D unresolved. Gene TRBJ2-7 matches the end of the DNA better, so the J call may be wrong. Germline CDR1 and CDR2: SGHRS and YFSETQ. The CDR3 has 15 amino acids. The CDR3 spells CASSLERVISCEQYF. The CDR3 nucleotides read TGCGCCAGCAGCTTGGAACGGGTCATCTCCTGCGAGCAGTACTTC.

The genes are TRBV7-9 and TRBJ2-5, with a possible D match to TRBD2 (5 bases). CDR1 is SEHNR and CDR2 is FQNEAQ in the germline V gene (reference sequence). The CDR3 runs 16 residues. V lost 1 base and J 2 bases, leaving 14 bases between the germline ends. CDR3 protein: CASSLVPLDSQETQYF. The CDR3 DNA follows: TGTGCCAGCAGCTTAGTCCCTTTGGACTCGCAAGAGACCCAGTACTTC. The complete variable domain, with remaining parts taken from reference TRBV7-9 and TRBJ2-5, reads DTGVSQNPRHKITKRGQNVTFRCDPISEHNRLYWYRQTLGQGPEFLTYFQNEAQLEKSRLLSDRFSAERPKGSFSTLEIQRTEQGDSAMYLCASSLVPLDSQETQYFGPGTRLLVL.

The rearrangement links TRBV5-1 to TRBJ2-1, with no clear D. Germline V CDR1 and CDR2: SGHRS, YFSETQ. The CDR3 extends over 14 amino acids. V lost 0 bases, J lost 5 bases, and 9 bases lay in between. CDR3 sequence: CASSLALVDNEQFF. The CDR3 DNA is TGCGCCAGCAGCTTGGCCTTGGTTGACAATGAGCAGTTCTTC.

V gene TRBV4-2 combines with J gene TRBJ1-1; no clear D. The CDR3 consists of 13 residues. The V gene lost 1 base and the J gene lost 5 bases, with 8 bases spanning the gap. Looked up from germline, CDR1 is LGHNA and CDR2 is YNFKEQ. Here the CDR3 reads CASSQVAGTEAFF. The CDR3 region has the DNA TGTGCCAGCAGCCAAGTTGCAGGAACTGAAGCTTTCTTT.

The chain combines TRBV28 with TRBJ1-2; D remains ambiguous. The CDR3 has 13 amino acids. Trimming removed 3 bases at V and 6 bases at J, with 11 bases between. Germline V gives CDR1 MDHEN, CDR2 SYDVKM. CDR3 nucleotide sequence: TGTGCCAGCAGTTTTCGCAGGCTTGATGGCTACACCTTC. Protein sequence: CASSFRRLDGYTF.

J is TRBJ2-5 and V is TRBV2, with 8 bases aligning to TRBD1. V lost 7 bases and J lost 5; bases outside the gene matches: 6. This CDR3 region has 13 residues. Germline assignment: CDR1 SNHLY and CDR2 FYNNEI. In DNA form, the CDR3 reads TGTGCCAGCACCCGGACAGGGTGGGAGACCCAGTACTTC. This sequence encodes CASTRTGWETQYF.

The V gene is TRBV4-1, the J gene TRBJ2-7, with D possibly called TRBD1 or TRBD2 (6 bases each). The CDR3 has 16 residues. Germline CDR1 is MGHRA and CDR2 is YSYEKL. V lost 0 bases and J lost 5, with 17 bases in between. This CDR3 reads CASSQDLGGGRHEQYF. The CDR3 region has the DNA TGCGCCAGCAGCCAAGATCTCGGAGGGGGGCGGCACGAGCAGTACTTC.

The chain links TRBV9 to TRBJ1-4; D perhaps matches TRBD1 (6 bases). Germline V lookup: CDR1 SGDLS, CDR2 YYNGEE. CDR3 size: 15 residues. Trimming stripped 4 bases from V and 0 bases from J, with 10 bases between. CDR3 sequence reads: CASSRTGSTNEKLFF. DNA for the CDR3: TGTGCCAGCAGCCGTACAGGGTCAACTAATGAAAAACTGTTTTTT. Filled out from reference TRBV9 and TRBJ1-4, the complete variable domain reads DSGVTQTPKHLITATGQRVTLRCSPRSGDLSVYWYQQSLDQGLQFLIQYYNGEERAKGNILERFSAQQFPDLHSELNLSSLELGDSALYFCASSRTGSTNEKLFFGSGTQLSVL.

The table lists this clone with a count of one. This CDR3 is also generated by other DNA sequences in the sample. The V gene is TRBV4-1, the J gene TRBJ2-1; weak D call: TRBD2 (5 bases). V was trimmed by 2 bases and J by 2 bases, leaving 7 bases between them. There are 14 residues in the CDR3. Germline V gene lookup returns CDR1 MGHRA and CDR2 YSYEKL. The CDR3 nucleotides read TGCGCCAGCAGCCAAACGGGAACCTACAATGAGCAGTTCTTC. It translates to CASSQTGTYNEQFF.